This passage covers 6 T cell receptor beta chains from one sample sequenced in a study of blood T cell repertoires in COVID-19. Produced via immunoSEQ multiplex PCR; TCRdb's table is partial and in-frame only. The sample includes approximately 200,000 clones, roughly 80% seen only once; the top ten take 4.5% to 5.5%. The sequencing sample was made of peripheral blood. The receptors come from a woman aged 25 to 39 with acute or convalescent COVID-19.

A single count supports this clone. V and J are TRBV7-9 and TRBJ1-1, with D possibly being TRBD1 (6 bases). CDR3 length: 16 amino acids. V was clipped by 4 bases and J by 7 bases, with 22 bases between them. In germline, CDR1 is SEHNR, CDR2 FQNEAQ (reference sequence). CDR3 sequence: CASSSPLNRAEVEAFF. The DNA for the CDR3 is TGTGCCAGCAGCTCCCCCCTAAACAGGGCGGAGGTTGAAGCTTTCTTT.

The CDR3 is CASRGDRGWYSPLHF. CDR3 DNA sequence: TGTGCCAGCAGAGGGGACAGGGGTTGGTATTCACCCCTCCACTTT. V gene TRBV6-5 combines with J gene TRBJ1-6; 10 nucleotides align to TRBD1. Trimming removed 6 bases from V and 8 bases from J; junction bases left unmatched: 7. The CDR3 contains 15 residues. Germline V lookup: CDR1 MNHEY, CDR2 SVGAGI.

The chain carries TRBV7-9 and TRBJ1-2, with 7 bases aligning to TRBD1. The CDR3 is 13 residues long. The J segment lost 11 bases and the V segment lost 5 bases, leaving 11 bases of the junction unmatched. Germline CDR1 SEHNR, CDR2 FQNEAQ (reference sequence). CDR3 in amino acids: CASSLLGQDPYTF. CDR3 DNA sequence: TGTGCCAGCAGCCTTCTCGGACAGGATCCGTACACCTTC.

The V and J genes are TRBV11-2 and TRBJ2-7; D uncertain. This CDR3 has 11 amino acids. V shed 5 bases and J shed 4 bases, with 6 bases lying between them. Germline values: CDR1 SGHAT, CDR2 FQNNGV. CDR3 sequence reads: CASSPRYEQYF. DNA of the CDR3: TGTGCCAGCAGCCCGAGATACGAGCAGTACTTC.

The rearrangement links TRBV14 to TRBJ2-3, with D possibly matching TRBD2 (5 bases). Trimming stripped 1 base from V and 1 base from J, with 12 bases between. The CDR3 sequence is 16 residues long. Germline values: CDR1 SGHDN, CDR2 FVKESK. The CDR3: CASSQASSFGTDTQYF. For the CDR3, the DNA is TGTGCCAGCAGCCAAGCTAGCTCCTTCGGCACAGATACGCAGTATTTT.

This chain links TRBV28 with TRBJ2-2, with 9 bases matching TRBD1. Germline V gene data show CDR1 as MDHEN and CDR2 as SYDVKM. This CDR3 comprises 15 residues. Losses at the gene ends were 4 bases for V and 4 bases for J; bases not matched to a gene: 4. For the CDR3, the DNA is TGTGCCAGCAGTTATATACAGGGGGCCACCGGGGAGCTGTTTTTT. Amino acid sequence: CASSYIQGATGELFF. The complete variable domain, with remaining parts taken from reference TRBV28 and TRBJ2-2, reads DVKVTQSSRYLVKRTGEKVFLECVQDMDHENMFWYRQDPGLGLRLIYFSYDVKMKEKGDIPEGYSVSREKKERFSLILESASTNQTSMYLCASSYIQGATGELFFGEGSRLTVL.